Presented here are 13 T cell receptor beta chains from one specimen sequenced in a study of T cell responses to AZD1222 COVID-19 vaccine. Using immunoSEQ multiplex PCR, the repertoire was profiled, and TCRdb retains in-frame clones only, with some absent. The sample includes tens of thousands of clones, more than 70% of them seen just once. This sample comprised peripheral blood, obtained on day 0 of AZD1222 vaccination. These receptors all stem from an adult in good health.

This chain joins TRBV5-1 and TRBJ2-5; tentatively, D is TRBD1 (5 bases). The CDR3 extends over 16 amino acids. Germline CDR1 and CDR2: SGHRS and YFSETQ. V dropped 4 bases and J dropped 5 bases, with 21 bases sitting between them. As DNA, the CDR3 is TGCGCCAGCAGCAAAGGGGCTATACAGTCACAGGAGACCCAGTACTTC. It translates to CASSKGAIQSQETQYF.

J is TRBJ1-4 and V is TRBV4-3, with 9 bases fitting TRBD1. The ends lost 1 base at V and 8 bases at J; junction bases unmatched: 5. Germline V gene lookup returns CDR1 LGHNA and CDR2 YSLEER. The length of the CDR3 is 15 residues. CDR3 sequence reads: CASSQGDRAGEKLFF. The CDR3 DNA follows: TGCGCCAGCAGCCAAGGGGACAGGGCAGGAGAAAAACTGTTTTTT.

The chain carries TRBV4-1 and TRBJ2-7; D remains ambiguous. CDR1 is MGHRA and CDR2 is YSYEKL in the germline V gene. V lost 1 base and J lost 3, with 13 bases in between. The CDR3 spans 15 residues. This CDR3 is CASSQVWRCLYEQYF. As DNA, the CDR3 is TGCGCCAGCAGCCAAGTGTGGAGATGCCTCTACGAGCAGTACTTC.

The V and J genes are TRBV2 and TRBJ2-7; D possibly corresponds to TRBD1 (6 bases). The CDR3 runs 12 residues. Germline CDR1 is SNHLY and CDR2 is FYNNEI. The V end lost 5 bases, the J end lost 7 bases, and 12 bases lay between the germline ends. CDR3 bases: TGTGCCAGCAGTACCCAGGGGTTGGAGCAGTACTTC. This sequence encodes CASSTQGLEQYF. Looking up the rest from reference TRBV2 and TRBJ2-7 gives the full variable domain: EPEVTQTPSHQVTQMGQEVILRCVPISNHLYFYWYRQILGQKVEFLVSFYNNEISEKSEIFDDQFSVERPDGSNFTLKIRSTKLEDSAMYFCASSTQGLEQYFGPGTRLTVT.

This rearrangement joins TRBV7-8 to TRBJ1-1; no reliable D call. The CDR3 sequence is 13 residues long. With 1 base removed from V and 8 bases from J, the gap between germline ends came to 11 bases. From germline, CDR1 is SGHVS and CDR2 FQNEAQ. The CDR3 nucleotides read TGTGCCAGCAGCTTAGAGAGGGCCCTGGAAGCTTTCTTT. Translation gives CASSLERALEAFF.

The chain uses TRBV18 and TRBJ2-3; a possible D gene is TRBD2 (6 bases). Deletions cut 8 bases from V and 3 bases from J, with 12 bases between. CDR1 and CDR2 (germline): KGHSH, LQKENI. This CDR3 spans 13 amino acids. The CDR3: CASTQSGTDTQYF. CDR3 coding DNA: TGTGCCAGCACCCAAAGCGGGACAGATACGCAGTATTTT.

The chain uses TRBV6-1 and TRBJ2-1; D is possibly TRBD2 (6 bases). The V end lost 2 bases, the J end lost 7 bases, and 21 bases lay between the germline ends. The CDR3 has 17 residues. Germline V gene data show CDR1 as MNHNS and CDR2 as SASEGT. In DNA form, the CDR3 reads TGTGCCAGCAGTGAAATACTTCTTGCGGGGAGAGGTAATGAGCAGTTCTTC. Its protein product is CASSEILLAGRGNEQFF.

The chain links TRBV7-9 to TRBJ1-5; unclear D gene. Trimming left V 2 bases short and J 7 bases short, with 12 bases between. Germline lookup yields CDR1 SEHNR and CDR2 FQNEAQ (reference sequence). The CDR3 covers 14 residues. The CDR3 nucleotides are TGTGCCAGCAGCTTACTTGTGGATGGACAGCCCCAGCATTTT. Its protein product is CASSLLVDGQPQHF.

This chain uses TRBV5-8 with TRBJ1-2, with D possibly TRBD1 on 5 matching bases. Trimming stripped 3 bases from V and 3 bases from J, with 9 bases between. Germline V gene sequence: CDR1 SGHTS, CDR2 YDEGEE. This CDR3 has 13 residues. The CDR3 DNA reads TGTGCCAGCAGCTACAGGACGTACTATGGCTACACCTTC. Its translation: CASSYRTYYGYTF. Filled out from reference TRBV5-8 and TRBJ1-2, the complete variable domain reads EAGVTQSPTHLIKTRGQQATLRCSPISGHTSVYWYQQALGLGLQFLLWYDEGEERNRGNFPPRFSGRQFPNYSSELNVNALELEDSALYLCASSYRTYYGYTFGSGTRLTVV.

The chain recombines TRBV7-2 with TRBJ1-2, with 9 bases lining up with TRBD1. The CDR3 spans 15 residues. The germline CDR1 and CDR2 sequences are SGHTA and FQGNSA. V lost 1 base, J lost 6 bases, and 6 bases stayed unmatched. The CDR3 sequence is CASSLGQGVWDGYTF. Here the CDR3 DNA reads TGTGCCAGCAGCTTAGGACAGGGGGTCTGGGATGGCTACACCTTC.

The chain has TRBV19 and TRBJ1-3; D possibly corresponds to TRBD1 (6 bases). CDR1 LNHDA and CDR2 SQIVND come from the germline V gene (reference sequence). This CDR3 contains 16 residues. V lost 9 bases to trimming and J lost 0 bases, with 18 bases between them. This CDR3 is CASQNPAGVSGNTIYF. CDR3 nucleotides: TGTGCCAGCCAAAACCCGGCAGGGGTCTCTGGAAACACCATATATTTT.

This chain's CDR3 is CASSPHMGGWGNQPQHF. The CDR3 DNA reads TGTGCCAGCAGCCCACACATGGGGGGTTGGGGCAATCAGCCCCAGCATTTT. The chain uses TRBV4-2 and TRBJ1-5; a weak D match, TRBD1 (5 bases). V lost 4 bases, J lost 2 bases, and 18 bases lay in between. The CDR3 loop spans 17 amino acids. Germline CDR1 LGHNA, CDR2 YNFKEQ.

The chain carries TRBV5-1 and TRBJ2-2; D not resolved. The CDR3 is 14 residues long. V was cut by 1 base and J by 8 bases, with 12 bases left in between. Germline V lookup: CDR1 SGHRS, CDR2 YFSETQ. The CDR3 sequence: CASSLSPSGGELFF. For the CDR3, the DNA is TGCGCCAGCAGCTTGTCCCCCTCAGGAGGGGAGCTGTTTTTT.